The 30 T cell receptor beta chains reported below all come from one sample, sequenced in a study of cytomegalovirus exposure and HLA in healthy donors. PCR amplification relied on 60 Vbeta primers (plus 13 Jbeta primers). Measured with immunoSEQ multiplex PCR; TCRdb has only the in-frame clones, and not every one. The sample contains over 80,000 clones, over 55% of which appear only once. Sample: PBMCs. The receptors were sampled from a woman aged 18-29 years in good health and CMV-seropositive.

The chain carries TRBV5-1 and TRBJ2-7; TRBD1 aligns across 8 bases. There are 15 residues in the CDR3. In germline, CDR1 is SGHRS, CDR2 YFSETQ. Germline trimming cut 0 bases from V and 6 bases from J; bases unmatched to any gene: 8. Here the CDR3 reads CASSLAPQGASEQYF. DNA of the CDR3: TGCGCCAGCAGCTTGGCGCCTCAGGGGGCGAGCGAGCAGTACTTC.

The chain recombines TRBV7-6 with TRBJ2-1; D is perhaps TRBD2 (6 bases). This CDR3 region has 17 residues. Looked up from germline, CDR1 is SGHVS and CDR2 is FNYEAQ. V was cut by 5 bases and J by 1 base, with 18 bases left in between. The CDR3 DNA is TGTGCCAGCAGCCTCTCGGCGGCGGGAAGTTCCTACAATGAGCAGTTCTTC. Translated, it gives CASSLSAAGSSYNEQFF.

J is TRBJ2-1 and V is TRBV5-6, with a weak D call TRBD2 (6 bases). Trimming left V 4 bases short and J 4 bases short, with 21 bases between. This CDR3 has 17 amino acids. The germline V gene encodes CDR1 SGHDT and CDR2 YYEEEE. CDR3 coding DNA: TGTGCCAGCAGCCACGGGGAAAGCGGGTTTTATTACAATGAGCAGTTCTTC. Residues: CASSHGESGFYYNEQFF. Full variable domain (remainder filled in from reference TRBV5-6 and TRBJ2-1): DAGVTQSPTHLIKTRGQQVTLRCSPKSGHDTVSWYQQALGQGPQFIFQYYEEEERQRGNFPDRFSGHQFPNYSSELNVNALLLGDSALYLCASSHGESGFYYNEQFFGPGTRLTVL.

This clone appeared a single time. This chain joins TRBV7-9 and TRBJ1-2; D remains unclear. There are 13 residues in the CDR3. From germline, CDR1 is SEHNR and CDR2 FQNEAQ (reference sequence). Trimming shortened V by 0 bases and J by 4 bases, and 6 bases separated the two germline ends. In DNA form, the CDR3 reads TGTGCCAGCAGCTTAGCGGGCAGCTATGGCTACACCTTC. It translates to CASSLAGSYGYTF.

Only a few counts were recorded for this clone. This chain connects TRBV4-3 to TRBJ2-3; 10 nucleotides line up with TRBD2. V lost 0 bases to trimming and J lost 0 bases; unmatched junction nucleotides: 6. The germline CDR1 and CDR2 sequences are LGHNA and YSLEER. The CDR3 runs 18 residues. CDR3 DNA sequence: TGCGCCAGCAGCCAAGATTTCGTAGCGGGAGGTAGCACAGATACGCAGTATTTT. As protein: CASSQDFVAGGSTDTQYF.

The chain has TRBV5-4 and TRBJ2-1; D might be TRBD2 (6 bases). The germline V gene has CDR1 SGHNT and CDR2 YYREEE (reference sequence). V was pared by 0 bases and J by 0 bases, with 7 bases between. The CDR3 length is 15 residues. In DNA form, the CDR3 reads TGTGCCAGCAGCTTGGAGCGGGTCTCCTACAATGAGCAGTTCTTC. Amino acid sequence: CASSLERVSYNEQFF.

The chain recombines TRBV28 with TRBJ1-5, with D maybe TRBD1 (6 bases). Between the trimmed V and J ends, which lost 3 bases and 7 bases, there was a span of 10 bases. Germline V gene lookup returns CDR1 MDHEN and CDR2 SYDVKM. The length of the CDR3 is 13 residues. In DNA, the CDR3 is TGTGCCAGCAGTTTCAGGGGTGGACAGCCCCAGCATTTT. Translated, it gives CASSFRGGQPQHF.

Only one count was recorded for this clone. V is TRBV29-1 and J is TRBJ2-7; D not resolved. V was clipped by 3 bases and J by 3 bases, with 9 bases between them. Germline V gives CDR1 SQVTM, CDR2 ANQGSEA. The CDR3 length is 12 residues. Written as DNA, the CDR3 is TGCAGCGTTGAGTCCAGGAACTACGAGCAGTACTTC. Protein sequence: CSVESRNYEQYF.

The V and J genes are TRBV7-8 and TRBJ2-3; a weak D match, TRBD2 (6 bases). The germline V gene has CDR1 SGHVS and CDR2 FQNEAQ. V gave up 11 bases and J gave up 4 bases, with 13 bases separating them. The CDR3 runs to 12 residues. The CDR3 DNA is TGTGCCGCTGGGGGGAGATCAGATACGCAGTATTTT. It encodes CAAGGRSDTQYF.

The chain links TRBV9 to TRBJ1-1; D possibly corresponds to TRBD1 (6 bases). CDR3 length equals 16 residues. Trimming took 0 bases from V and 0 from J, leaving 12 bases between them. Germline V gives CDR1 SGDLS, CDR2 YYNGEE. CDR3 protein: CASSVAQGFMNTEAFF. The CDR3 DNA follows: TGTGCCAGCAGCGTAGCGCAGGGGTTTATGAACACTGAAGCTTTCTTT.

The CDR3 loop reads CASSLGGFYNEQFF. CDR3 coding DNA: TGCGCCAGCAGCTTGGGGGGCTTCTACAATGAGCAGTTCTTC. This chain links TRBV5-1 with TRBJ2-1; the D gene is possibly TRBD1 (5 bases). CDR1 and CDR2 (germline): SGHRS, YFSETQ. This CDR3 is built from 14 residues. Trimming stripped 0 bases from V and 3 bases from J, with 7 bases between.

On this clone itself: Other DNA sequences in this sample translate to the same CDR3. The V and J genes are TRBV9 and TRBJ2-7; D not resolved. V was pared by 0 bases and J by 0 bases, with 7 bases between. This CDR3 region has 14 residues. Germline assignment: CDR1 SGDLS and CDR2 YYNGEE. The CDR3 is CASSVGPSSYEQYF. The DNA of the CDR3 is TGTGCCAGCAGCGTAGGGCCATCCTCCTACGAGCAGTACTTC. Full variable domain (missing parts from reference TRBV9 and TRBJ2-7): DSGVTQTPKHLITATGQRVTLRCSPRSGDLSVYWYQQSLDQGLQFLIQYYNGEERAKGNILERFSAQQFPDLHSELNLSSLELGDSALYFCASSVGPSSYEQYFGPGTRLTVT.

The V and J genes are TRBV9 and TRBJ2-5; D is possibly TRBD2 (7 bases). Trimming took off 3 bases at V and 1 base at J, with 13 bases between the two ends. The CDR3 is made up of 15 amino acids. Per the germline V gene, CDR1 is SGDLS and CDR2 is YYNGEE. CDR3 sequence: CASSGDGGRQETQYF. CDR3 DNA sequence: TGTGCCAGCAGCGGGGACGGGGGGCGCCAAGAGACCCAGTACTTC.

This chain links TRBV6-6 with TRBJ1-2; D not resolved. This CDR3 is 15 amino acids long. CDR1 and CDR2 (germline): MNHNY, SVGAGI (reference sequence). The V end lost 4 bases, the J end lost 0 bases, and 12 bases lay between the germline ends. This CDR3 reads CASSSNRGANYGYTF. The CDR3 bases are TGTGCCAGCAGTTCCAACCGGGGTGCTAACTATGGCTACACCTTC.

V is TRBV4-3 and J is TRBJ2-2; TRBD1 might be the D (5 bases). This CDR3 spans 15 amino acids. Trimming pared 1 base from V and 9 bases from J, leaving 15 bases between. The germline CDR1 and CDR2 sequences are LGHNA and YSLEER. CDR3 residues: CASSQAQGGARELFF. Here the CDR3 DNA reads TGCGCCAGCAGCCAAGCCCAGGGTGGGGCGCGGGAGCTGTTTTTT.

V is TRBV19 and J is TRBJ2-7; weak D call: TRBD2 (6 bases). This CDR3 is 14 amino acids long. Trimming took 3 bases from V and 5 from J, leaving 14 bases between them. In germline, CDR1 is LNHDA, CDR2 SQIVND (reference sequence). The CDR3: CASSIPGLLNEQYF. CDR3 sequence (DNA): TGTGCCAGTAGTATCCCGGGACTGCTAAACGAGCAGTACTTC.

This clone was seen a handful of times. The chain uses TRBV7-2 and TRBJ1-1; no reliable D call. This CDR3 is 15 amino acids long. V dropped 1 base and J dropped 4 bases, with 13 bases sitting between them. Germline loops: CDR1 SGHTA, CDR2 FQGNSA. Here the CDR3 reads CASSLGAGEGTEAFF. The CDR3 DNA follows: TGTGCCAGCAGCTTAGGAGCCGGGGAGGGCACTGAAGCTTTCTTT.

This chain connects TRBV5-4 to TRBJ1-4, with D possibly being TRBD1 (6 bases). The germline V gene has CDR1 SGHNT and CDR2 YYREEE (reference sequence). The CDR3 runs 15 residues. Between the trimmed V and J ends, which lost 4 bases and 6 bases, there was a span of 16 bases. The CDR3 DNA follows: TGTGCCAGCAGCGTCGGGGGGCAAAGTCATGAAAAACTGTTTTTT. Encoded protein: CASSVGGQSHEKLFF.

This clone appeared a few times. CDR3 DNA: TGTGCCAGCACCCCGGGACTGGTATTCTACGAGCAGTACTTC. Protein product: CASTPGLVFYEQYF. V usage is TRBV7-2 and J usage is TRBJ2-7; a possible D gene is TRBD2 (6 bases). CDR3 length: 14 residues. V was shortened by 7 bases and J by 3 bases, with 16 bases between the two germline ends. The germline V gene encodes CDR1 SGHTA and CDR2 FQGNSA.

V is TRBV7-2 and J is TRBJ2-7; no reliable D call. The CDR3 is 12 amino acids. The germline V gene encodes CDR1 SGHTA and CDR2 FQGNSA. V lost 5 bases and J lost 4, with 9 bases in between. In nucleotides, the CDR3 is TGTGCCAGCAGCAGAGACAAGTACGAGCAGTACTTC. It yields the protein CASSRDKYEQYF.

This chain connects TRBV7-8 to TRBJ2-7; D possibly corresponds to TRBD1 (6 bases). Per germline, CDR1 SGHVS and CDR2 FQNEAQ. With 4 bases removed from V and 0 bases from J, the gap between germline ends came to 13 bases. The CDR3 sequence is 15 residues long. The CDR3 here is CASSSDQGHSYEQYF. CDR3 in DNA: TGTGCCAGCAGCTCGGACCAGGGGCACTCCTACGAGCAGTACTTC.

CDR3 nucleotide sequence: TGTGCCAGCAGCTTATGGGCGGGGCCAAACTACGAGCAGTACTTC. It yields the protein CASSLWAGPNYEQYF. The chain combines TRBV7-3 with TRBJ2-7; maybe TRBD2 (6 bases). V lost 2 bases to trimming and J lost 3 bases, with 14 bases between them. CDR1 and CDR2 from the germline V gene are SGHTA and FQGTGA. There are 15 residues in the CDR3. Drawing the rest from reference TRBV7-3 and TRBJ2-7, the complete variable domain is GAGVSQTPSNKVTEKGKYVELRCDPISGHTALYWYRQSLGQGPEFLIYFQGTGAADDSGLPNDRFFAVRPEGSVSTLKIQRTERGDSAVYLCASSLWAGPNYEQYFGPGTRLTVT.

The chain combines TRBV5-1 with TRBJ2-2; D call uncertain. V was trimmed by 5 bases and J by 0 bases, leaving 11 bases between them. The CDR3 consists of 15 residues. Per germline, CDR1 SGHRS and CDR2 YFSETQ. The CDR3 reads CASRGDTANTGELFF. DNA of the CDR3: TGCGCCAGCAGGGGTGACACAGCGAACACCGGGGAGCTGTTTTTT.

The V gene is TRBV21-1, the J gene TRBJ2-3; TRBD1 reflects the table's D call only, with no check against the DNA. TRBV21-1 represents a pseudogene. This CDR3 comprises 17 residues. The CDR3 region is CASSKNLRDRHTDTQYF. In nucleotides, the CDR3 is TGTGCCAGCAGCAAAAACCTCCGGGACAGGCACACAGATACGCAGTATTTT.

The chain couples TRBV5-6 to TRBJ2-7; 14 bases align to TRBD2. The CDR3 sequence is 16 residues long. J gave up 3 bases and V 0 bases, and 2 bases lay outside the gene matches. The germline gives CDR1 SGHDT, CDR2 YYEEEE. The CDR3 sequence is CASSLDGTSGSYEQYF. CDR3 DNA: TGTGCCAGCAGCTTGGATGGGACTAGCGGGAGCTACGAGCAGTACTTC.

CDR3 sequence (DNA): TGTGCCAGCAGCAGGACTAGCGGGGGTTCCCAAGAGACCCAGTACTTC. It is translated as CASSRTSGGSQETQYF. The rearrangement links TRBV5-4 to TRBJ2-5, with 13 bases identical to TRBD2. J gave up 1 base and V 4 bases, and 4 bases lay outside the gene matches. CDR3 length equals 16 residues. Germline V CDR1 and CDR2: SGHNT, YYREEE (reference sequence).

This chain connects TRBV4-3 to TRBJ2-3; the D gene is possibly TRBD2 (5 bases). V lost 5 bases and J 2 bases, leaving 14 bases between the germline ends. This CDR3 contains 15 residues. The germline CDR1 and CDR2 sequences are LGHNA and YSLEER. CDR3 sequence reads: CASSSILGLTDTQYF. The CDR3 nucleotides read TGCGCCAGCAGCTCCATACTAGGACTCACAGATACGCAGTATTTT.

The V and J genes are TRBV6-5 and TRBJ1-6; TRBD1 aligns across 7 bases. V dropped 6 bases and J dropped 10; count of bases not matched to a gene: 12. The CDR3 sequence is 15 residues long. CDR1 is MNHEY and CDR2 is SVGAGI in the germline V gene. The DNA of the CDR3 is TGTGCCAGCAGACCTTTGACAGGGAGTGCGTCACCCCTCCACTTT. Encoded protein: CASRPLTGSASPLHF.

This chain connects TRBV7-2 to TRBJ2-2, with TRBD2 as a possible D gene (5 bases). The ends were cut back, 0 bases at V and 5 bases at J, with 10 bases in the middle. The CDR3 loop spans 15 amino acids. Germline values: CDR1 SGHTA, CDR2 FQGNSA. CDR3 in DNA: TGTGCCAGCAGCTTAGCTCTAGCTGGGACCGGGGAGCTGTTTTTT. As protein: CASSLALAGTGELFF.

The chain links TRBV9 to TRBJ1-3; TRBD1 matches at 7 bases. Germline V gene data show CDR1 as SGDLS and CDR2 as YYNGEE. With 4 bases clipped from V and 0 bases from J, the junction kept 10 bases outside the gene matches. The CDR3 runs 17 residues. The CDR3 bases are TGTGCCAGCAGCATTGGAGGGACAGCGGACTCTGGAAACACCATATATTTT. It is translated as CASSIGGTADSGNTIYF. Together with reference TRBV9 and TRBJ1-3, the CDR3 gives the full variable domain: DSGVTQTPKHLITATGQRVTLRCSPRSGDLSVYWYQQSLDQGLQFLIQYYNGEERAKGNILERFSAQQFPDLHSELNLSSLELGDSALYFCASSIGGTADSGNTIYFGEGSWLTVV.